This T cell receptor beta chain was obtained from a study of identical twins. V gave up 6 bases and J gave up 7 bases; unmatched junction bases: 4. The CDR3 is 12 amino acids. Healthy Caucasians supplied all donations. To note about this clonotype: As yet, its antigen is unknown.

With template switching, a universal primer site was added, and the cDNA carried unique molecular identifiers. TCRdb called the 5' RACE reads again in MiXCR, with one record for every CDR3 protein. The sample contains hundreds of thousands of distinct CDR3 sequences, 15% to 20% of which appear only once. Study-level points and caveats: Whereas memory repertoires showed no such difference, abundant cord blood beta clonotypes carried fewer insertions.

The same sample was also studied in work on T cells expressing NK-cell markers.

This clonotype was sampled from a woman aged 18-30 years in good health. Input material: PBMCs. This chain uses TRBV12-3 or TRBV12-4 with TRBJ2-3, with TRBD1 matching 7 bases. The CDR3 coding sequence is TGTGCCAGCAGCCAGACAGGGCATACGCAGTATTTT. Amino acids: CASSQTGHTQYF.